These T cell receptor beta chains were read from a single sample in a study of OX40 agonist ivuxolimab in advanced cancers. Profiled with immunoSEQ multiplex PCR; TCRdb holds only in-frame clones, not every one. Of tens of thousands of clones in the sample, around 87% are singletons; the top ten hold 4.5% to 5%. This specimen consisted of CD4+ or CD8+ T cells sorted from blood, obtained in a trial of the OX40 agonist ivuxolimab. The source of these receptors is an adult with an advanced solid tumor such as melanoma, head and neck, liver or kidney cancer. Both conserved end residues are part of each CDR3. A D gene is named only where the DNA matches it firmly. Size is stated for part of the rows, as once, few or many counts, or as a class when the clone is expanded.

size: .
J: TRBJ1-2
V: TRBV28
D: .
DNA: TGTGCCAGCAGACAGGACACCCGCACCTATGGCTACACCTTC
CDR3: CASRQDTRTYGYTF

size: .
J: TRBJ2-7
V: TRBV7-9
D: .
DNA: TGTGCCAGCAGCTTAGATTCGGCAGGCCCGATTTACTACGAGCAGTACTTC
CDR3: CASSLDSAGPIYYEQYF

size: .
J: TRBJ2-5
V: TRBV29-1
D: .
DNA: TGCAGCGTTGAAGTCGAGACCCAGTACTTC
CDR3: CSVEVETQYF

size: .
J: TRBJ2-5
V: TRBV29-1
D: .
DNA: TGCAGCGTTGACCCAGGTGGGGCTGAAGAGACCCAGTACTTC
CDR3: CSVDPGGAEETQYF

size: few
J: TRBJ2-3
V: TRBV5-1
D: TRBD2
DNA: TGCGCCAGCAGCTTGCCCGGGACTAGCGGCACAGATACGCAGTATTTT
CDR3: CASSLPGTSGTDTQYF

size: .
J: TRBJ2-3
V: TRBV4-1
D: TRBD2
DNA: TGCGCCAGCAGCCCATACGGACTAGCGGGCCTCACAGATACGCAGTATTTT
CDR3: CASSPYGLAGLTDTQYF

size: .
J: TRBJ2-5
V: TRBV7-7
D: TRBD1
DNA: TGTGCTAGCAGCCGGGGACAGAGGGAGACCCAGTACTTC
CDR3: CASSRGQRETQYF

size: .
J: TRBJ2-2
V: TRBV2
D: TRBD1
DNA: TGTGCCAGCAGTTACCGGGACAGAAACACCGGGGAGCTGTTTTTT
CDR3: CASSYRDRNTGELFF

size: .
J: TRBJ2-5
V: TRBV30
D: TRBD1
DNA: TGTGCCTGGAGTGTAGGGACAGCGGCGAAGACCCAGTACTTC
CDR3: CAWSVGTAAKTQYF

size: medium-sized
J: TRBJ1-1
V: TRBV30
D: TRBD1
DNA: TGTGCCTGGAGCGAGAGGGGGCTGGGCACTGAAGCTTTCTTT
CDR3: CAWSERGLGTEAFF

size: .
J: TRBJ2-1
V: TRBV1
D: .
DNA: TGCACCAGCAGCGAAGGATCTAGCGGGAGGGGAAATGAGCAGTTCTTC
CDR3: CTSSEGSSGRGNEQFF

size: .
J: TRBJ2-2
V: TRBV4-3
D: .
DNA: TGCGCCAGCAGCCAAGGGACAGTCACCGGGGAGCTGTTTTTT
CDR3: CASSQGTVTGELFF

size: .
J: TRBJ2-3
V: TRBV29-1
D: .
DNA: TGCAGCGCTGTGTGGGGGGCCACAGATACGCAGTATTTT
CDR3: CSAVWGATDTQYF

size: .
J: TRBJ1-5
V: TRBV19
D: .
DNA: TGTGCCAGTAGTAGGGGGATAAGTGCCAATCAGCCCCAGCATTTT
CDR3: CASSRGISANQPQHF

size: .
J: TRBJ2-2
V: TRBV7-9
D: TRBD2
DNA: TGTGCCAGCTCCGTACTAGCGGGGGCCGGGGAGCTGTTTTTT
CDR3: CASSVLAGAGELFF

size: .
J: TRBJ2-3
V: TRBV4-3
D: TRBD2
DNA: TGCGCCAGCAGCCAAGGTGGGGGGGGATTGGATACGCAGTATTTT
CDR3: CASSQGGGGLDTQYF

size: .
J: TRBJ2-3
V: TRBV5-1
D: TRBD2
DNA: TGCGCCAGCCAAATGGCAGCGGGAGGGCCAGGAGATACGCAGTATTTT
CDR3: CASQMAAGGPGDTQYF

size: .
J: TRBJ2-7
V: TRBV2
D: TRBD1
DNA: TGTGCCAGCAGGAAGGACAGGGAACGTTCCGAGCAGTACTTC
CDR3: CASRKDRERSEQYF

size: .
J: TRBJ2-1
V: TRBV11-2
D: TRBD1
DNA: TGTGCCAGCAGCTTAGCGGGGACAGGGCATATCCAGTTCTTC
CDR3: CASSLAGTGHIQFF

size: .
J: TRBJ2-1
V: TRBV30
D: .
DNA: TGTGCCTCACAGGGAATGAGCGACAATGAGCAGTTCTTC
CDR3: CASQGMSDNEQFF

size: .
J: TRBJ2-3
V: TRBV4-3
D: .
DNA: TGCGCCAGCAGCCAAGATGAAGGGGTTAGTAGAGATACGCAGTATTTT
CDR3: CASSQDEGVSRDTQYF

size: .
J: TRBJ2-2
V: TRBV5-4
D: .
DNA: TGTGCCAGCTCACTCGGGGTCCCCGGGGAGCTGTTTTTT
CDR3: CASSLGVPGELFF

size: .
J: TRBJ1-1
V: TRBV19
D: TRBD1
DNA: TGTGCCAGTAGTATCTCAGGACAGGGGGCGCGAGCTTTCTTT
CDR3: CASSISGQGARAFF

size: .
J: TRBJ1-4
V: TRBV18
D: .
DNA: TGTGCCAGCTCACCACAGGGGGCAACTAATGAAAAACTGTTTTTT
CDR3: CASSPQGATNEKLFF

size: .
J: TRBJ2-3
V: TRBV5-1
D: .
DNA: TGCGCCAGCGGACCAAGGGGCGGGCGCACAGATACGCAGTATTTT
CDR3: CASGPRGGRTDTQYF